These 17 T cell receptor beta chains were sequenced from one sample in a study of blood T cell repertoires in COVID-19 (dated by TCRdb to the early 2020s). Libraries were made using the immunoSEQ multiplex PCR assay. The source is immuneACCESS, and TCRdb retained only in-frame sequences with V and J called. Part of the clones is not carried over; for the studies checked, unresolved V genes explain less than half of this, and the remainder is unexplained. This sample is represented by more than 150,000 clones; approximately 86% of them were singletons. The top ten clones comprise 2% to 2.5% of the sample. Material: PBMCs or T cells enriched from blood (not recorded which). The receptors originated from a woman under 40 who had recovered from COVID-19.

CDR3 DNA: TGCAGTGCTAGTTTGCGAGCGGGCGAAGGCTCCTACAATGAGCAGTTCTTC. Its protein product is CSASLRAGEGSYNEQFF. The V call is TRBV20-1, the J call TRBJ2-1; D is perhaps TRBD2 (6 bases). Germline V gene data show CDR1 as DFQATT and CDR2 as SNEGSKA (reference sequence). V was shortened by 3 bases and J by 0 bases, with 18 bases between the two germline ends. The length of the CDR3 is 17 residues.

The J gene is TRBJ2-7, the V gene TRBV3-1 (or the pseudogene TRBV3-2), with 11 positions matching TRBD1. Germline lookup yields CDR1 LGHDT and CDR2 YNNKEL (reference sequence). The CDR3 loop spans 16 amino acids. V dropped 1 base and J dropped 3; count of bases not matched to a gene: 5. CDR3 in DNA: TGTGCCAGCAGCCAAGGAGGGGGGACAGGGGGCTACGAGCAGTACTTC. Encoded protein: CASSQGGGTGGYEQYF.

The CDR3 sequence is CATSRDSGQLTYEQYF. DNA of the CDR3: TGTGCCACCAGCAGAGATTCGGGACAACTCACCTACGAGCAGTACTTC. The V and J genes are TRBV15 and TRBJ2-7; a weak D match, TRBD1 (6 bases). V shed 0 bases and J shed 2 bases, with 14 bases lying between them. The CDR3 runs 16 residues. Germline V gives CDR1 LNHNV, CDR2 YYDKDF (reference sequence).

V is TRBV9 and J is TRBJ1-1; the D is unclear. This CDR3 region has 13 residues. Germline V gene lookup returns CDR1 SGDLS and CDR2 YYNGEE. Trimming stripped 0 bases from V and 4 bases from J, with 7 bases between. CDR3 nucleotide sequence: TGTGCCAGCAGCGTAGTGAGGGCCACTGAAGCTTTCTTT. Its translation: CASSVVRATEAFF.

The V call is TRBV4-3, the J call TRBJ1-3; D may be TRBD1 (5 bases). Germline CDR1 reads LGHNA; CDR2 reads YSLEER. The CDR3 runs 17 residues. Trimming cost V 1 base and J 0 bases, with 13 bases left between them. CDR3 amino acids: CASSQGVTGDSGNTIYF. The CDR3 nucleotides are TGCGCCAGCAGCCAAGGGGTTACAGGAGACTCTGGAAACACCATATATTTT.

V is TRBV5-5 and J is TRBJ2-7, with 8 bases identical to TRBD2. Germline trimming cut 4 bases from V and 1 base from J; bases unmatched to any gene: 7. CDR3 length: 15 residues. Germline loops: CDR1 SGHKS, CDR2 YYEKEE (reference sequence). Written as DNA, the CDR3 is TGTGCCAGCAGCCCCCAAGCGGGAGTATCCTACGAGCAGTACTTC. Its protein is CASSPQAGVSYEQYF.

This sequence joins TRBV6-5 and TRBJ2-1; 10 nucleotides agree with TRBD2. V lost 4 bases and J lost 8; bases outside the gene matches: 5. Germline-derived CDR1 and CDR2 are MNHEY and SVGAGI. The CDR3 runs to 14 residues. DNA of the CDR3: TGTGCCAGCAGTTGGAGCGGGGGGGCCTATGAGCAGTTCTTC. This translates into CASSWSGGAYEQFF.

This clone appeared a single time. The chain employs TRBV27 and TRBJ1-4, with 7 bases matching TRBD1. Trimming took 4 bases from V and 8 from J; bases not matched to a gene: 4. Germline values: CDR1 MNHEY, CDR2 SMNVEV (reference sequence). The CDR3 is 13 residues long. The CDR3 DNA reads TGTGCCAGCAGTTCCAACAGGGGCGAAAAACTGTTTTTT. Its translation: CASSSNRGEKLFF.

The genes are TRBV25-1 and TRBJ1-2, with D perhaps TRBD1 (6 bases). Germline CDR1 MGHDK, CDR2 SYGVNS. V was clipped by 1 base and J by 5 bases, with 11 bases between them. This CDR3 has 14 amino acids. CDR3 nucleotides: TGTGCCAGCAGTGAATTTGGGGGCAGTTATGGCTACACCTTC. It encodes CASSEFGGSYGYTF.

The chain recombines TRBV9 with TRBJ1-6; D is perhaps TRBD1 (6 bases). The CDR3 runs 14 residues. CDR1 SGDLS and CDR2 YYNGEE come from the germline V gene. Trimming removed 0 bases from V and 11 bases from J, with 12 bases in between. CDR3: CASSVAGERTPLHF. The DNA for the CDR3 is TGTGCCAGCAGCGTAGCAGGGGAGCGCACACCCCTCCACTTT.

The table lists this clone with a few counts. In DNA, the CDR3 is TGTGCCAGTAGTATTCGTACAGCCGTCGGTTCACCCCTCCACTTT. Its protein product is CASSIRTAVGSPLHF. The chain has TRBV19 and TRBJ1-6; no clear D gene. The germline gives CDR1 LNHDA, CDR2 SQIVND (reference sequence). Deletions cut 3 bases from V and 9 bases from J, with 15 bases between. This CDR3 spans 15 amino acids.

This chain joins TRBV10-2 and TRBJ1-4; no clear D gene. Between the trimmed V and J ends, which lost 0 bases and 0 bases, there was a span of 5 bases. From germline, CDR1 is WSHSY and CDR2 SAAADI. CDR3 length equals 15 residues. CDR3 in DNA: TGCGCCAGCAGTGAGTCGAGGCCAACTAATGAAAAACTGTTTTTT. Encoded protein: CASSESRPTNEKLFF.

This clone turned up a few times. Other DNA sequences in this sample translate to the same CDR3. The gene calls are TRBV11-3 and TRBJ2-3; 9 nucleotides agree with TRBD1. V lost 0 bases and J lost 3; bases outside the gene matches: 1. Germline V gives CDR1 SGHNT, CDR2 YENEEA. This CDR3 comprises 15 residues. The CDR3 coding sequence is TGTGCCAGCAGCTTAGAGGGACAGGGAACAGATACGCAGTATTTT. Translating it yields CASSLEGQGTDTQYF.

This clone was observed a few times. The chain carries TRBV19 and TRBJ1-1, with TRBD1 matching over 9 bases. The germline V gene has CDR1 LNHDA and CDR2 SQIVND (reference sequence). CDR3 length equals 17 residues. J lost 0 bases, V lost 3 bases, and 8 bases had no gene match. The CDR3 region has the DNA TGTGCCAGTAGTATGGGGACAGGGAGACAAATGAACACTGAAGCTTTCTTT. This gives the protein CASSMGTGRQMNTEAFF.

On this clone: The sample has other DNA sequences that encode this CDR3 too. The gene calls are TRBV4-3 and TRBJ2-2; 10 bases align to TRBD1. From germline, CDR1 is LGHNA and CDR2 YSLEER. The J segment lost 5 bases and the V segment lost 0 bases, leaving 0 bases of the junction unmatched. The CDR3 is 15 residues long. CDR3 sequence (DNA): TGCGCCAGCAGCCAAGAGGACAGGGGGACCGGGGAGCTGTTTTTT. Its translation is CASSQEDRGTGELFF.

This CDR3 reads CASSSAGSGEKLFF. The CDR3 DNA sequence: TGTGCCAGCAGCTCGGCTGGGTCGGGTGAAAAACTGTTTTTT. This chain links TRBV5-8 with TRBJ1-4; no reliable D call. This CDR3 is built from 14 residues. Trimming left V 3 bases short and J 7 bases short, with 13 bases between. The V gene's germline CDR1 is SGHTS and CDR2 YDEGEE.

V and J are TRBV19 and TRBJ2-7; 15 nucleotides line up with TRBD2. Losses at the gene ends were 6 bases for V and 4 bases for J; bases not matched to a gene: 7. CDR3 length: 16 residues. CDR1 and CDR2 from the germline V gene are LNHDA and SQIVND (reference sequence). DNA of the CDR3: TGTGCCAGTAGACGAGGACTAGCGGGAGGGCCTTACGAGCAGTACTTC. Amino acids: CASRRGLAGGPYEQYF. The whole variable domain, remainder taken from reference TRBV19 and TRBJ2-7, is DGGITQSPKYLFRKEGQNVTLSCEQNLNHDAMYWYRQDPGQGLRLIYYSQIVNDFQKGDIAEGYSVSREKKESFPLTVTSAQKNPTAFYLCASRRGLAGGPYEQYFGPGTRLTVT.